This T cell receptor (beta chain) is from a study of PD-1 blockade in classical Hodgkin lymphoma. There are 15 residues in the CDR3. Losses at the gene ends were 8 bases for V and 5 bases for J; bases not matched to a gene: 10. Germline V gene data show CDR1 as SNHLY and CDR2 as FYNNEI. Sequencing used immunoSEQ multiplex PCR; TCRdb keeps in-frame clones, though not all of them. The sample records some 15,000 clones, approximately 91% being singletons. Stated time point: newly diagnosed, previously untreated cHL patient sample. It was by magnetic negative selection that CD8+ T cells were isolated from thawed PBMCs.

The sequenced material came from CD8+ T cells from blood. The chain has TRBV2 and TRBJ2-2; 8 positions match TRBD2. The receptor was derived from a human donor with classical Hodgkin lymphoma. The CDR3 bases are TGTGCCAGCGCCGAAGCGGGGGAAGGGACCGGGGAGCTGTTTTTT. Translation: CASAEAGEGTGELFF.